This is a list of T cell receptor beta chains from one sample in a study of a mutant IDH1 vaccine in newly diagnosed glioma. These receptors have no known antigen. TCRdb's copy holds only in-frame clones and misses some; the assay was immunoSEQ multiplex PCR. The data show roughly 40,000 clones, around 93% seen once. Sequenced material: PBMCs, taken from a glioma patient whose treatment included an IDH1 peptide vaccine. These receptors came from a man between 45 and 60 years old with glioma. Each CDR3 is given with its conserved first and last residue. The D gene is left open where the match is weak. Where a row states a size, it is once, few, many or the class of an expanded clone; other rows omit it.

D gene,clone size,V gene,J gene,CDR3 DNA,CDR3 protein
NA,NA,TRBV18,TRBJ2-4,TGTGCCAGCTCACCACGACAGGCCGGGGTTCAAAACATTCAGTACTTC,CASSPRQAGVQNIQYF
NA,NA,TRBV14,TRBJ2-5,TGTGCCAGCAGCCAGGGTCTTTCAGGAGTCCAAGAGACCCAGTACTTC,CASSQGLSGVQETQYF
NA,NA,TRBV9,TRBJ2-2,TGTGCCAGCAGCGTAACTCAGAACACCGGGGAGCTGTTTTTT,CASSVTQNTGELFF
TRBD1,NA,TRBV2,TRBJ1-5,TGTGCCAGCAGTGTCACAGGGGTTAGCAATCAGCCCCAGCATTTT,CASSVTGVSNQPQHF
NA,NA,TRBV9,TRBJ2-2,TGTGCCAGCAGCGTAGTTGGCGGGGGCTTTCAGAACACCGGGGAGCTGTTTTTT,CASSVVGGGFQNTGELFF
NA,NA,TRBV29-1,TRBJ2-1,TGCAGCGGGGGCGACAGCTACAATGAGCAGTTCTTC,CSGGDSYNEQFF
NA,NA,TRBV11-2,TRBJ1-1,TGTGCCAGCAGCCCTCAAATGGTTTTGAACACTGAAGCTTTCTTT,CASSPQMVLNTEAFF
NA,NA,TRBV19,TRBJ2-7,NA,CASTSGTPYEQYF
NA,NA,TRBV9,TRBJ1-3,TGTGCCAGCAGCGTCAGTTATGGCTCTGGAAACACCATATATTTT,CASSVSYGSGNTIYF
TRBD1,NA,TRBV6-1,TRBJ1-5,TGTGCCAGCATGGGACAGGGTGGAAATCAGCCCCAGCATTTT,CASMGQGGNQPQHF
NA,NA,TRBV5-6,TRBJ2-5,TGTGCCAGCAGCCCGACAGGTCAAGAGACCCAGTACTTC,CASSPTGQETQYF
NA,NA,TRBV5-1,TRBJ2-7,TGCGCCAGCAGCTTGCGGACAGTCTTATCCGAGCAGTACTTC,CASSLRTVLSEQYF
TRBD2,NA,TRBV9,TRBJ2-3,TGTGCCAGCAGCCTGCTAGGGACTAACAGCGCAGATACGCAGTATTTT,CASSLLGTNSADTQYF
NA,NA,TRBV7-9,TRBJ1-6,TGTGCCAGCAGCTTAGAAGGGTTGAATAATTCACCCCTCCACTTT,CASSLEGLNNSPLHF
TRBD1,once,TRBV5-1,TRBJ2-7,TGCGCCAGCAGCACCCCAGGGGGATCGTACGAGCAGTACTTC,CASSTPGGSYEQYF
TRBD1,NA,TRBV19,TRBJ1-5,TGTGCCAGTTCTAAACGACAGGGTAGCAATCAGCCCCAGCATTTT,CASSKRQGSNQPQHF
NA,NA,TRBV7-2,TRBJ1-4,TGTGCCAGCACCCCCGGTCAGGGGCGGAAACTGTTTTTT,CASTPGQGRKLFF